A single sample is the source of the 21 T cell receptor beta chains below, sequenced in a study of T cell changes during pregnancy in multiple sclerosis. Only in-frame clones appear in the TCRdb table, and some are missing; sequencing was by immunoSEQ multiplex PCR. The sample lists over 60,000 clones; about nine tenths were seen once. Sequences were derived from peripheral blood, sampled in the third trimester of pregnancy. The receptors were gathered from a female donor in good health, enrolled as a control in a pregnancy study.

The rearrangement joins TRBV10-1 to TRBJ2-2, with 13 bases that match TRBD2. V shed 6 bases and J 0 bases; nucleotides not matched to a gene: 1. CDR1 WNHNN and CDR2 SYGVQD come from the germline V gene (reference sequence). CDR3 length equals 16 residues. Here the CDR3 reads CASSGTSGTNTGELFF. In DNA form, the CDR3 reads TGCGCCAGCAGCGGGACTAGCGGGACGAACACCGGGGAGCTGTTTTTT.

A few counts support this clone. The V gene is TRBV25-1, the J gene TRBJ2-2; 7 bases match TRBD1. The CDR3 consists of 15 residues. Germline loops: CDR1 MGHDK, CDR2 SYGVNS. The trim removed 7 bases at V and 2 bases at J, leaving 7 bases unmatched. This chain's CDR3 is CASTWGQLNTGELFF. The CDR3 bases are TGTGCCAGCACTTGGGGACAGCTCAACACCGGGGAGCTGTTTTTT.

The rearrangement uses TRBV5-1 and TRBJ2-1; no reliable D call. The CDR3 length is 15 residues. The V gene's germline CDR1 is SGHRS and CDR2 YFSETQ. Trimming took off 0 bases at V and 3 bases at J, with 10 bases between the two ends. Here the CDR3 DNA reads TGCGCCAGCAGCTTGGGTGGGCAACTCTACAATGAGCAGTTCTTC. This translates into CASSLGGQLYNEQFF.

V is TRBV4-3 and J is TRBJ1-2, with D perhaps TRBD1 (5 bases). V was trimmed by 0 bases and J by 13 bases, leaving 12 bases between them. CDR3 length: 12 amino acids. In germline, CDR1 is LGHNA, CDR2 YSLEER. CDR3 protein: CASSQDMAGITF. For the CDR3, the DNA is TGCGCCAGCAGCCAAGATATGGCAGGGATCACCTTC.

This clone was observed once. V is TRBV7-2 and J is TRBJ1-1; the match to TRBD1 covers 9 bases. The V segment lost 2 bases and the J segment 3 bases; nucleotides outside the gene matches: 10. The CDR3 has 17 residues. Germline CDR1 SGHTA, CDR2 FQGNSA. DNA of the CDR3: TGTGCCAGCAGCTTAAGACATGGACAGGGGCTGTACACTGAAGCTTTCTTT. Protein sequence: CASSLRHGQGLYTEAFF.

The chain recombines TRBV7-6 with TRBJ2-5; 9 positions match TRBD1. CDR1 is SGHVS and CDR2 is FNYEAQ in the germline V gene. The CDR3 is 15 amino acids. V gave up 5 bases and J gave up 6 bases; unmatched junction bases: 10. The CDR3 nucleotides read TGTGCCAGCAGCATGGGACAGGGAACGACGAAGACCCAGTACTTC. It specifies CASSMGQGTTKTQYF.

The chain combines TRBV5-6 with TRBJ1-5; 7 bases map to TRBD1. CDR3 length: 14 amino acids. CDR1 SGHDT and CDR2 YYEEEE come from the germline V gene. The ends lost 4 bases at V and 0 bases at J; junction bases unmatched: 1. CDR3 nucleotides: TGTGCCAGCAGCCGACAGGGTAGCAATCAGCCCCAGCATTTT. Translating it yields CASSRQGSNQPQHF.

This clone was seen just once. The chain has TRBV7-6 and TRBJ2-1; TRBD2 might be the D (6 bases). CDR3 length equals 14 residues. Trimming shortened V by 5 bases and J by 2 bases, and 10 bases separated the two germline ends. The germline CDR1 and CDR2 sequences are SGHVS and FNYEAQ. The CDR3 sequence is CASSDSGAYNEQFF. CDR3 bases: TGTGCCAGCAGCGATAGCGGAGCCTACAATGAGCAGTTCTTC.

The rearrangement uses TRBV11-2 and TRBJ2-3; possibly TRBD1 for D (6 bases). Trimming took off 2 bases at V and 6 bases at J, with 15 bases between the two ends. This CDR3 is built from 15 residues. The germline V gene has CDR1 SGHAT and CDR2 FQNNGV. The CDR3 sequence: CASSLRGTGLDTQYF. The CDR3 nucleotides are TGTGCCAGCAGCTTAAGGGGGACCGGATTGGATACGCAGTATTTT.

This chain joins TRBV7-9 and TRBJ2-3; the match to TRBD2 covers 10 bases. CDR3 length equals 15 residues. Germline CDR1 SEHNR, CDR2 FQNEAQ (reference sequence). With V trimmed by 6 bases and J by 3 bases, 6 bases remained unmatched. DNA of the CDR3: TGTGCCAGCAGTTGGAGCGGGGGGGAGACAGATACGCAGTATTTT. It encodes CASSWSGGETDTQYF.

V usage is TRBV5-6 and J usage is TRBJ2-5, with 10 bases that match TRBD2. Germline V gene data show CDR1 as SGHDT and CDR2 as YYEEEE. J was trimmed by 4 bases and V by 4 bases; bases with no gene match: 4. The CDR3 length is 14 residues. CDR3 loop: CASSERLAGETQYF. Written as DNA, the CDR3 is TGTGCCAGCAGCGAGAGACTAGCGGGAGAGACCCAGTACTTC.

The sample holds a few counts of this clone. V and J are TRBV9 and TRBJ2-7; 9 bases map to TRBD1. Germline assignment: CDR1 SGDLS and CDR2 YYNGEE. Unmatched junction bases numbered 9, after V lost 5 bases and J lost 6 bases. The CDR3 extends over 14 amino acids. The CDR3 loop reads CASSALGQGTEQYF. DNA for the CDR3: TGTGCCAGCAGTGCCCTTGGACAGGGGACCGAGCAGTACTTC.

The V and J genes are TRBV7-2 and TRBJ1-2; D might be TRBD1 (6 bases). Germline V gives CDR1 SGHTA, CDR2 FQGNSA. The CDR3 has 16 amino acids. V was shortened by 5 bases and J by 4 bases, with 20 bases between the two germline ends. The CDR3 spells CASSTPQAGTSYGYTF. In DNA form, the CDR3 reads TGTGCCAGCAGCACCCCCCAGGCCGGGACATCCTATGGCTACACCTTC.

V gene TRBV7-8 combines with J gene TRBJ1-2; D is unresolved. Germline-derived CDR1 and CDR2 are SGHVS and FQNEAQ. The CDR3 covers 16 residues. V was pared by 3 bases and J by 3 bases, with 17 bases between. In nucleotides, the CDR3 is TGTGCCAGCAGCTTCTTTGCAGGAGGGTACGACTATGGCTACACCTTC. Translated, it gives CASSFFAGGYDYGYTF.

The chain recombines TRBV6-6 with TRBJ1-2, with D possibly being TRBD1 (6 bases). Trimming left V 5 bases short and J 8 bases short, with 21 bases between. This CDR3 is built from 15 residues. CDR1 is MNHNY, CDR2 SVGAGI, per germline (reference sequence). The DNA of the CDR3 is TGTGCCAGCAGTGACTTGCAAACAGGGCCTCGAGGCTACACCTTC. Its protein product is CASSDLQTGPRGYTF.

The chain combines TRBV28 with TRBJ1-5; TRBD1 matches 7 bases. This CDR3 is 19 amino acids long. Germline lookup yields CDR1 MDHEN and CDR2 SYDVKM. The trim removed 6 bases at V and 2 bases at J, leaving 19 bases unmatched. The CDR3 spells CASRTPGQLMGEGNQPQHF. The CDR3 DNA is TGTGCCAGCAGGACCCCGGGACAGCTAATGGGCGAGGGCAATCAGCCCCAGCATTTT.

This chain connects TRBV5-1 to TRBJ2-1; 12 nucleotides align to TRBD2. The V and J ends lost 7 bases and 10 bases, in that order; junction bases with no gene match: 21. CDR1 and CDR2 from the germline V gene are SGHRS and YFSETQ. The CDR3 contains 18 residues. CDR3 sequence (DNA): TGCGCCAGCGCGGACAGGATAGGACTAGCGGGGTTGAGCCACGAGCAGTTCTTC. Protein sequence: CASADRIGLAGLSHEQFF.

This sequence joins TRBV7-6 and TRBJ1-1, with D hard to call. The germline CDR1 and CDR2 sequences are SGHVS and FNYEAQ. This CDR3 has 14 residues. V was pared by 1 base and J by 0 bases, with 6 bases between. CDR3 nucleotide sequence: TGTGCCAGCAGCTTAGGGAGGGTGAACACTGAAGCTTTCTTT. Translation gives CASSLGRVNTEAFF.

This clone was observed once. The chain recombines TRBV5-1 with TRBJ1-2, with D possibly matching TRBD1 (6 bases). The V gene lost 0 bases and the J gene lost 3 bases, with 12 bases spanning the gap. CDR1 is SGHRS and CDR2 is YFSETQ in the germline V gene. The CDR3 is 15 amino acids. The CDR3 loop is CASSLGGRTDYGYTF. The CDR3 DNA is TGCGCCAGCAGCTTGGGGGGGCGGACAGACTATGGCTACACCTTC. Complete variable domain (other parts from reference TRBV5-1 and TRBJ1-2): KAGVTQTPRYLIKTRGQQVTLSCSPISGHRSVSWYQQTPGQGLQFLFEYFSETQRNKGNFPGRFSGRQFSNSRSEMNVSTLELGDSALYLCASSLGGRTDYGYTFGSGTRLTVV.

The chain is built from TRBV7-2 and TRBJ2-3; TRBD2 agrees at 13 bases. The CDR3 is 18 residues long. The V and J ends lost 5 bases and 0 bases, in that order; junction bases with no gene match: 8. From germline, CDR1 is SGHTA and CDR2 FQGNSA. The CDR3 loop reads CASSRAGLAGVSTDTQYF. The CDR3 DNA sequence: TGTGCCAGCAGCCGTGCCGGACTAGCGGGAGTGAGCACAGATACGCAGTATTTT.

The V call is TRBV6-1, the J call TRBJ2-3; D may be TRBD2 (6 bases). This CDR3 is 14 amino acids long. Trimming shortened V by 6 bases and J by 4 bases, and 14 bases separated the two germline ends. Germline values: CDR1 MNHNS, CDR2 SASEGT. The CDR3 protein is CASSAVPGADTQYF. CDR3 in DNA: TGTGCCAGCAGCGCCGTCCCGGGGGCAGATACGCAGTATTTT.